The 22 T cell receptor beta chains below were found in one sample sequenced in a study of technical replicates of blood from several donors. The table came from immunoSEQ multiplex PCR; TCRdb's copy has only in-frame clones and leaves some out. The sample records 75,000 to 90,000 clones, approximately 93% being singletons. Sequencing was done on a sample of T cells isolated from PBMCs. The receptors here all came from a human donor in good health.

This clone turned up a few times. This rearrangement joins TRBV9 to TRBJ2-5, with 9 bases that match TRBD2. V was pared by 0 bases and J by 5 bases, with 8 bases of the junction left unmatched. Germline CDR1 reads SGDLS; CDR2 reads YYNGEE. The CDR3 spans 16 residues. The CDR3 bases are TGTGCCAGCAGCGTAGGGATAGCGGGAGAGTGGGAGACCCAGTACTTC. Its translation is CASSVGIAGEWETQYF.

The genes are TRBV4-1 and TRBJ2-1; 7 bases line up with TRBD1. Trimming took 0 bases from V and 7 from J; bases not matched to a gene: 6. CDR1 and CDR2 (germline): MGHRA, YSYEKL. The CDR3 length is 15 residues. DNA of the CDR3: TGCGCCAGCAGCCAAGATCCGGACAGGTTGAATGAGCAGTTCTTC. Translated: CASSQDPDRLNEQFF.

The genes are TRBV9 and TRBJ1-1, with D hard to call. V gave up 4 bases and J gave up 5 bases, with 15 bases separating them. This CDR3 is 14 amino acids long. Germline CDR1 reads SGDLS; CDR2 reads YYNGEE. CDR3 nucleotides: TGTGCCAGCAGCCCCGAGTTTGGTTGGACTGAAGCTTTCTTT. Translating it yields CASSPEFGWTEAFF.

This rearrangement joins TRBV28 to TRBJ2-7; D may be TRBD1 (5 bases). There are 14 residues in the CDR3. V lost 2 bases to trimming and J lost 3 bases, with 11 bases between them. The germline V gene has CDR1 MDHEN and CDR2 SYDVKM. CDR3 nucleotides: TGTGCCAGCAGTTTAGACCAGGGTGTCTACGAGCAGTACTTC. This gives the protein CASSLDQGVYEQYF. The complete variable domain, with remaining parts taken from reference TRBV28 and TRBJ2-7, reads DVKVTQSSRYLVKRTGEKVFLECVQDMDHENMFWYRQDPGLGLRLIYFSYDVKMKEKGDIPEGYSVSREKKERFSLILESASTNQTSMYLCASSLDQGVYEQYFGPGTRLTVT.

This chain links TRBV9 with TRBJ2-7; 8 bases match TRBD1. The V segment lost 1 base and the J segment 3 bases; nucleotides outside the gene matches: 3. CDR1 is SGDLS and CDR2 is YYNGEE in the germline V gene. CDR3 size: 14 residues. CDR3 DNA: TGTGCCAGCAGCGTATCAGGGGGCCTCTACGAGCAGTACTTC. This translates into CASSVSGGLYEQYF.

The V and J genes are TRBV18 and TRBJ1-4; no reliable D call. Trimming pared 3 bases from V and 4 bases from J, leaving 12 bases between. CDR3 length: 15 amino acids. Per the germline V gene, CDR1 is KGHSH and CDR2 is LQKENI. The CDR3 DNA reads TGTGCCAGCTCACCGCTTCCGGGGAATAATGAAAAACTGTTTTTT. Amino acid sequence: CASSPLPGNNEKLFF.

V and J are TRBV15 and TRBJ2-7, with 10 bases aligning to TRBD1. Germline assignment: CDR1 LNHNV and CDR2 YYDKDF (reference sequence). This CDR3 is 15 amino acids long. J lost 5 bases, V lost 3 bases, and 7 bases had no gene match. CDR3 loop: CATSRAGTGVDEQYF. The CDR3, as DNA: TGTGCCACCAGCAGGGCTGGGACAGGGGTCGACGAGCAGTACTTC.

The genes are TRBV9 and TRBJ2-5, with D possibly TRBD2 on 5 matching bases. Trimming pared 0 bases from V and 1 base from J, leaving 10 bases between. This CDR3 comprises 15 residues. Germline V gene sequence: CDR1 SGDLS, CDR2 YYNGEE. This chain's CDR3 is CASSVALGIQETQYF. CDR3 in DNA: TGTGCCAGCAGCGTAGCTCTCGGGATCCAAGAGACCCAGTACTTC. Variable domain in full (rest from reference TRBV9 and TRBJ2-5): DSGVTQTPKHLITATGQRVTLRCSPRSGDLSVYWYQQSLDQGLQFLIQYYNGEERAKGNILERFSAQQFPDLHSELNLSSLELGDSALYFCASSVALGIQETQYFGPGTRLLVL.

CDR3 amino acids: CASSPGTGYGYTF. CDR3 DNA sequence: TGTGCCAGCAGCCCCGGGACAGGCTATGGCTACACCTTC. J is TRBJ1-2 and V is TRBV7-9; 8 positions agree with TRBD1. Germline V CDR1 and CDR2: SEHNR, FQNEAQ (reference sequence). The CDR3 loop spans 13 amino acids. The V segment lost 5 bases and the J segment 4 bases; nucleotides outside the gene matches: 3.

This clone was recorded once. V usage is TRBV11-2 and J usage is TRBJ2-7; TRBD2 is a possible D gene (5 bases). Germline V gene data show CDR1 as SGHAT and CDR2 as FQNNGV. The CDR3 spans 12 residues. Trimming took off 5 bases at V and 2 bases at J, with 7 bases between the two ends. The CDR3 nucleotides are TGTGCCAGCAGCCCCGGGACCTACGAGCAGTACTTC. It yields the protein CASSPGTYEQYF.

The rearrangement links TRBV27 to TRBJ1-2, with TRBD1 as a possible D gene (6 bases). This CDR3 spans 14 amino acids. The V end was cut by 5 bases, the J end by 6 bases, with 16 bases between. Germline values: CDR1 MNHEY, CDR2 SMNVEV (reference sequence). The CDR3 protein is CASSPLDRLNGYTF. In DNA form, the CDR3 reads TGTGCCAGCAGTCCTCTAGACAGGCTGAATGGCTACACCTTC.

This chain joins TRBV4-1 and TRBJ2-3; 8 bases agree with TRBD2. The length of the CDR3 is 16 residues. Trimming at V came to 0 bases and at J to 7 bases, leaving 9 bases not matched to a gene. Germline V CDR1 and CDR2: MGHRA, YSYEKL. This CDR3 is CASSQEGSGSAYTQYF. CDR3 nucleotide sequence: TGCGCCAGCAGCCAAGAGGGCAGCGGGAGCGCCTATACGCAGTATTTT.

The CDR3 nucleotides are TGTGCCAGCAGAGCTAGCGGGAGTTACGAGCAGTACTTC. It is translated as CASRASGSYEQYF. The chain uses TRBV6-6 and TRBJ2-7, with TRBD2 matching over 10 bases. The J segment lost 4 bases and the V segment lost 6 bases, leaving 3 bases of the junction unmatched. Looked up from germline, CDR1 is MNHNY and CDR2 is SVGAGI (reference sequence). The CDR3 covers 13 residues.

CDR3 coding DNA: TGTGCCAGCAAAAAGTTGGCGACTGTTGGAGAGACCCAGTACTTC. This sequence encodes CASKKLATVGETQYF. This sequence joins TRBV6-1 and TRBJ2-5; D gene ambiguous. Trimming left V 7 bases short and J 4 bases short, with 19 bases between. The CDR3 covers 15 residues. In germline, CDR1 is MNHNS, CDR2 SASEGT.

This chain connects TRBV5-1 to TRBJ2-3, with TRBD2 matching 7 bases. The V segment lost 4 bases and the J segment 2 bases; nucleotides outside the gene matches: 16. The germline CDR1 and CDR2 sequences are SGHRS and YFSETQ. There are 18 residues in the CDR3. This CDR3 is CASSPWGGAGLNTDTQYF. Written as DNA, the CDR3 is TGCGCCAGCAGCCCCTGGGGGGGAGCGGGGCTTAACACAGATACGCAGTATTTT.

This chain uses TRBV29-1 with TRBJ2-1; TRBD2 matches at 12 bases. After removal of 0 bases from V and 7 bases from J, the junction contained 4 bases not matched to a gene. The CDR3 extends over 15 amino acids. Per germline, CDR1 SQVTM and CDR2 ANQGSEA. CDR3 sequence: CSVEDGTSGPNEQFF. The DNA of the CDR3 is TGCAGCGTTGAAGATGGGACTAGCGGGCCGAATGAGCAGTTCTTC.

This chain connects TRBV11-3 to TRBJ1-1; TRBD1 might be the D (5 bases). Trimming cost V 0 bases and J 4 bases, with 6 bases left between them. There are 13 residues in the CDR3. Germline lookup yields CDR1 SGHNT and CDR2 YENEEA. The CDR3: CASSLDRVTEAFF. DNA of the CDR3: TGTGCCAGCAGCTTAGACAGGGTCACTGAAGCTTTCTTT.

This chain uses TRBV7-2 with TRBJ2-7; 9 nucleotides align to TRBD2. The CDR3 covers 14 residues. CDR1 is SGHTA and CDR2 is FQGNSA in the germline V gene. The V gene end was trimmed by 1 base and the J gene end by 4 bases; junction bases not matched to a gene: 2. The CDR3 DNA sequence: TGTGCCAGCAGCTTAGGCGGGAGGGAGTACGAGCAGTACTTC. Translating it yields CASSLGGREYEQYF.

The gene calls are TRBV7-2 and TRBJ2-7; TRBD1 agrees at 8 bases. The CDR3 length is 15 residues. Germline CDR1 is SGHTA and CDR2 is FQGNSA. J gave up 3 bases and V 5 bases, and 9 bases lay outside the gene matches. CDR3: CASSVDRVLGYEQYF. As DNA, the CDR3 is TGTGCCAGCAGCGTGGACAGGGTACTAGGCTACGAGCAGTACTTC.

There are a few counts of this clone. The chain is built from TRBV7-9 and TRBJ1-1, with a weak D call TRBD1 (6 bases). This CDR3 spans 16 amino acids. CDR1 is SEHNR and CDR2 is FQNEAQ in the germline V gene (reference sequence). Trimming stripped 7 bases from V and 1 base from J, with 19 bases between. The chain's CDR3 is CASTLSSGTSNTEAFF. CDR3 coding DNA: TGTGCCAGCACCCTATCCTCAGGGACATCGAACACTGAAGCTTTCTTT.

The CDR3 loop reads CAWRLQGSEQYF. The CDR3 region has the DNA TGTGCCTGGAGACTTCAGGGGTCCGAGCAGTACTTC. This sequence joins TRBV30 and TRBJ2-5, with D tentatively TRBD1 (6 bases). The DNA end lines up better with TRBJ2-7; the J call may be wrong. The CDR3 sequence is 12 residues long. Germline values: CDR1 GTSNPN, CDR2 SVGIG (reference sequence).

This chain uses TRBV28 with TRBJ2-7; 7 positions match TRBD1. V trimming: 6 bases; J trimming: 3 bases; junction bases outside the gene matches: 8. The CDR3 has 14 residues. Germline CDR1 is MDHEN and CDR2 is SYDVKM. The CDR3 protein is CASRRQGSYYEQYF. DNA for the CDR3: TGTGCCAGCAGGCGACAGGGTAGTTACTACGAGCAGTACTTC.